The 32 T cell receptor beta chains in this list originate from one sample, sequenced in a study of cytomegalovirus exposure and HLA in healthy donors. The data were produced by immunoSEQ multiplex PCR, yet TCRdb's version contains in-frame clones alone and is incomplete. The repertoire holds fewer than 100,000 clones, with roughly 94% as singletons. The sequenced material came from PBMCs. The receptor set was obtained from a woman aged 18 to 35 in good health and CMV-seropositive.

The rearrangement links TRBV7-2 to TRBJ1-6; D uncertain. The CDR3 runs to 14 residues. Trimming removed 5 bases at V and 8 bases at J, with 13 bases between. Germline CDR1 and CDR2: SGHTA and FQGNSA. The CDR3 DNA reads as TGTGCCAGCAGCCCCCCGGGATATTATTCACCCCTCCACTTT. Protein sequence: CASSPPGYYSPLHF.

This CDR3 is CASSQDFPGGYGYTF. The CDR3 coding sequence is TGCGCCAGCAGCCAAGATTTTCCAGGGGGGTATGGCTACACCTTC. The J gene is TRBJ1-2, the V gene TRBV4-3; 7 bases match TRBD1. The germline V gene has CDR1 LGHNA and CDR2 YSLEER. After removal of 0 bases from V and 5 bases from J, the junction contained 6 bases not matched to a gene. This CDR3 is 15 amino acids long.

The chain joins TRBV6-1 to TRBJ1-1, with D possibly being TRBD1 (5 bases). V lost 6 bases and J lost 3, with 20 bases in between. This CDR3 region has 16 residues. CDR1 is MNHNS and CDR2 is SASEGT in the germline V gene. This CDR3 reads CASREYTGLGDTEAFF. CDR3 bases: TGTGCCAGCAGGGAATACACGGGACTAGGGGACACTGAAGCTTTCTTT.

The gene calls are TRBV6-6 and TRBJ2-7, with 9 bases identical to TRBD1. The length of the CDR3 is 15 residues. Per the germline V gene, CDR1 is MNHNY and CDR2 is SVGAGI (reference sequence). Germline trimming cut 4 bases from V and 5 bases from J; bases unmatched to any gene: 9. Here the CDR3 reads CASSFRDRERNEQYF. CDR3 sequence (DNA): TGTGCCAGCAGTTTCCGGGACAGGGAGCGCAACGAGCAGTACTTC.

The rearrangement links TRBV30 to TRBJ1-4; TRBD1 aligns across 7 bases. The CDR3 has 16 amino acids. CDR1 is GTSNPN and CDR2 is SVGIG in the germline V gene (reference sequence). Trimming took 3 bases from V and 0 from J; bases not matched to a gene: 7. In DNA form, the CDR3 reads TGTGCCTGGAGAGACAGGGCCCCGGCAACTAATGAAAAACTGTTTTTT. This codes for CAWRDRAPATNEKLFF.

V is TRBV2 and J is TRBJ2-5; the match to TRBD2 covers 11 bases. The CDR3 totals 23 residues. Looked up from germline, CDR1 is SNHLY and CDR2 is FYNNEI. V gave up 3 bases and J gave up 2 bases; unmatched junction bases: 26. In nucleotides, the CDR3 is TGTGCCAGCAGTGATCTTGGTAATCCCCCACCCGATACTAGCGGGGGTCTTCAAGAGACCCAGTACTTC. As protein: CASSDLGNPPPDTSGGLQETQYF.

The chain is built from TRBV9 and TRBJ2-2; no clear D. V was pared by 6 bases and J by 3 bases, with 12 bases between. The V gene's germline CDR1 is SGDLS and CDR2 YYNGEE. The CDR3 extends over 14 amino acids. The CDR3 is CASNKVAYTGELFF. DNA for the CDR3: TGTGCCAGCAATAAGGTAGCTTACACCGGGGAGCTGTTTTTT.

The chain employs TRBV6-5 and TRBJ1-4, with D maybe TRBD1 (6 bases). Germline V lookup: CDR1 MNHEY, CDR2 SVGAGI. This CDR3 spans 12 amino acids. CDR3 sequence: CAAGGAEVGLFF. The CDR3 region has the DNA TGTGCGGCGGGGGGCGCAGAGGTCGGACTGTTTTTT.

CDR3 loop: CASSFSALSGANVLTF. For the CDR3, the DNA is TGTGCCAGCAGCTTTAGTGCCCTCTCTGGGGCCAACGTCCTGACTTTC. The chain recombines TRBV7-3 with TRBJ2-6; D call uncertain. Trimming pared 3 bases from V and 0 bases from J, leaving 9 bases between. Germline V gives CDR1 SGHTA, CDR2 FQGTGA. The CDR3 is 16 residues long. The full variable domain, rest sourced from reference TRBV7-3 and TRBJ2-6, is GAGVSQTPSNKVTEKGKYVELRCDPISGHTALYWYRQSLGQGPEFLIYFQGTGAADDSGLPNDRFFAVRPEGSVSTLKIQRTERGDSAVYLCASSFSALSGANVLTFGAGSRLTVL.

The CDR3 spells CASSLVAGAYEQYF. The CDR3 region has the DNA TGTGCCAGCAGTTTGGTAGCGGGAGCGTACGAGCAGTACTTC. The V call is TRBV6-5, the J call TRBJ2-7; 9 nucleotides agree with TRBD2. Germline loops: CDR1 MNHEY, CDR2 SVGAGI. The length of the CDR3 is 14 residues. After removal of 4 bases from V and 4 bases from J, the junction contained 5 bases not matched to a gene.

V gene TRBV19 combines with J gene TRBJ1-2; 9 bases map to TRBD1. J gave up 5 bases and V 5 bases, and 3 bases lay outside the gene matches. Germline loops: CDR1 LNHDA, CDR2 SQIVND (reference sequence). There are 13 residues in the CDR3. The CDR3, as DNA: TGTGCCAGTAGTGGGGGACAGGGTTATGGCTACACCTTC. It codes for CASSGGQGYGYTF.

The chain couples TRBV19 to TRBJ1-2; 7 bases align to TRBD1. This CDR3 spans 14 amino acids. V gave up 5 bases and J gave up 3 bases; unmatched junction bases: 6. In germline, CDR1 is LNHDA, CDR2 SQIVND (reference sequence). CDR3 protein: CASSRDRADYGYTF. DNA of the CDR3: TGTGCCAGTAGTCGCGACAGGGCGGACTATGGCTACACCTTC.

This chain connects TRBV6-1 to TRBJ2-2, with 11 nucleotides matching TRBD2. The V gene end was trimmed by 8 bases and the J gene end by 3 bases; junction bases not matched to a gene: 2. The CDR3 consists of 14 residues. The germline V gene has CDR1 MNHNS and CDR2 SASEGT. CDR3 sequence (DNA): TGTGCCAGCGCGACTAGCGGGGACACCGGGGAGCTGTTTTTT. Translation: CASATSGDTGELFF.

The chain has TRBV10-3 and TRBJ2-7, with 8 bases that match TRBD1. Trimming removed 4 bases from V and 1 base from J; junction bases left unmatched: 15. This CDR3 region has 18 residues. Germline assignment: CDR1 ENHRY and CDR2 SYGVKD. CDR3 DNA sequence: TGTGCCATCAGTGGGGGGCTCCCAGGGGGCATCGTATCCTACGAGCAGTACTTC. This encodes CAISGGLPGGIVSYEQYF.

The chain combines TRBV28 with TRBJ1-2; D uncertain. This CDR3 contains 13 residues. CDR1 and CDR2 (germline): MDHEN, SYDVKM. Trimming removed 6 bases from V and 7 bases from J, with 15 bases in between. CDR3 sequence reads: CASSPRRRGGYTF. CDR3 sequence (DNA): TGTGCCAGCAGCCCAAGGAGGCGCGGTGGCTACACCTTC.

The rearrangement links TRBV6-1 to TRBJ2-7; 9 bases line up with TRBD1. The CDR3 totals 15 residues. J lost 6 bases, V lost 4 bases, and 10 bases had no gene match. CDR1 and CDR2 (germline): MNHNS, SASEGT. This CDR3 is CASSALQGAKGEQYF. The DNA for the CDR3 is TGTGCCAGCAGTGCCTTACAGGGGGCCAAGGGCGAGCAGTACTTC.

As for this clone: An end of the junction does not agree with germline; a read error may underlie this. DNA of the CDR3: TGTGCCAGCAGCCAATTGACAGGTCTACCCCCTGAGAATTTT. It specifies CASSQLTGLPPENF. The chain links TRBV16 to TRBJ1-5; D perhaps matches TRBD1 (6 bases). The CDR3 extends over 14 amino acids. Germline loops: CDR1 KGHSY, CDR2 FQNENV.

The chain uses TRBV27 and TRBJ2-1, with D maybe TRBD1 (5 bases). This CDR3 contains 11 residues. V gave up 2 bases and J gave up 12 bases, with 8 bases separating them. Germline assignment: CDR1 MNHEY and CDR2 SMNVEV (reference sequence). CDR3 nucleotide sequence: TGTGCCAGCAGTTTACAGGGTTTGCAGTTCTTC. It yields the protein CASSLQGLQFF.

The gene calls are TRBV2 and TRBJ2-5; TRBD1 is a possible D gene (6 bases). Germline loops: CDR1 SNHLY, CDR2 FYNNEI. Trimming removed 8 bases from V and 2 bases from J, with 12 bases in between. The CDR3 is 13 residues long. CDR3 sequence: CASYRVPQETQYF. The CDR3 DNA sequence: TGTGCCAGCTACAGGGTGCCGCAAGAGACCCAGTACTTC.

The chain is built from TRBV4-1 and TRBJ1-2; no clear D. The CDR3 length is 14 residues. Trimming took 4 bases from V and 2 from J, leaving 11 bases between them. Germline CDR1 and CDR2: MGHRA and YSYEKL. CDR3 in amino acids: CASSPPGSNYGYTF. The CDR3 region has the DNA TGCGCCAGCAGCCCGCCAGGCAGCAACTATGGCTACACCTTC.

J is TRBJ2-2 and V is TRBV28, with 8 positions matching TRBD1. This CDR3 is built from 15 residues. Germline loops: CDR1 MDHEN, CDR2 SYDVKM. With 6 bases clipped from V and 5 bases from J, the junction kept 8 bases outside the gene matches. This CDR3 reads CASSRQGARTGELFF. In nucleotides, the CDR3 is TGTGCCAGCAGCAGGCAGGGGGCGCGGACCGGGGAGCTGTTTTTT.

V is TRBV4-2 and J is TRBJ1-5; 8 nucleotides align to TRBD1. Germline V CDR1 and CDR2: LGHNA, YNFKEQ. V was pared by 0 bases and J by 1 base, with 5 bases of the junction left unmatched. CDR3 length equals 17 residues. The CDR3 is CASSQDLDRVSNQPQHF. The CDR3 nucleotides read TGTGCCAGCAGCCAAGACCTGGACAGGGTCAGCAATCAGCCCCAGCATTTT.

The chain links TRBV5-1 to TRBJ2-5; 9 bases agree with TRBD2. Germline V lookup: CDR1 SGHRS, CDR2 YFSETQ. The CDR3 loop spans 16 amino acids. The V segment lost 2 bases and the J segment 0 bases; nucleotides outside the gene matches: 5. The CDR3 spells CASSLGAGGNQETQYF. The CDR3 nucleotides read TGCGCCAGCAGCTTAGGAGCGGGGGGTAACCAAGAGACCCAGTACTTC.

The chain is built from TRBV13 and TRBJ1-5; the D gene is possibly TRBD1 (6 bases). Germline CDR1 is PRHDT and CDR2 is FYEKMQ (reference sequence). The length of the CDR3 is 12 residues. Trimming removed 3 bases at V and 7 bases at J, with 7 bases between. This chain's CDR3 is CASSFRGQPQHF. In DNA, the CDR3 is TGTGCCAGCAGCTTCAGGGGACAGCCCCAGCATTTT. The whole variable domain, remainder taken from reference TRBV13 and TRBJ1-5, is AAGVIQSPRHLIKEKRETATLKCYPIPRHDTVYWYQQGPGQDPQFLISFYEKMQSDKGSIPDRFSAQQFSDYHSELNMSSLELGDSALYFCASSFRGQPQHFGDGTRLSIL.

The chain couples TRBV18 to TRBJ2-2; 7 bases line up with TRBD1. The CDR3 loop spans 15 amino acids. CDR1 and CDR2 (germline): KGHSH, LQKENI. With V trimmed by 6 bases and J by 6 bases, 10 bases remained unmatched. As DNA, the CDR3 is TGTGCCAGCTCCCCTTACTGGCAGGGGGCCGGGGAGCTGTTTTTT. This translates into CASSPYWQGAGELFF.

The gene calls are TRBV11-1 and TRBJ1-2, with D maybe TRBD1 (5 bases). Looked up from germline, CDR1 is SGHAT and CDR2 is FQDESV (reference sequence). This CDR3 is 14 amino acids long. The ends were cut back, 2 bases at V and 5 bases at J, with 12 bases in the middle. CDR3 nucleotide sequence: TGTGCCAGCAGCTTAACTGGGGCTGGATATGGCTACACCTTC. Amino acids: CASSLTGAGYGYTF.

In DNA form, the CDR3 reads TGTGCCAGCAGCTTGTTCACCAGCAACAGCAATAATTCACCCCTCCACTTT. Translated, it gives CASSLFTSNSNNSPLHF. The chain links TRBV5-4 to TRBJ1-6; D gene unclear. V dropped 1 base and J dropped 5 bases, with 16 bases sitting between them. In germline, CDR1 is SGHNT, CDR2 YYREEE (reference sequence). CDR3 size: 17 residues.

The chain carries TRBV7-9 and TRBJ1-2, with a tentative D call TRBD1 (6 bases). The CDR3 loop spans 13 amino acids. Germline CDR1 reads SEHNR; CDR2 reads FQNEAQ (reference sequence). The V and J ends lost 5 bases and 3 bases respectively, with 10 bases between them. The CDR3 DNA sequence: TGTGCCAGCAGCCCACAGGGTGACTATGGCTACACCTTC. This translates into CASSPQGDYGYTF.

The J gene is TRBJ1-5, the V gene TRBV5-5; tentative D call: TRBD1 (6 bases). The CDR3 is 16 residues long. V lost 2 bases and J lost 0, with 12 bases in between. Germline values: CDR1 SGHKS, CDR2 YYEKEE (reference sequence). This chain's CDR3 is CASSLRQENSNQPQHF. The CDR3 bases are TGTGCCAGCAGCTTACGACAGGAAAATAGCAATCAGCCCCAGCATTTT.

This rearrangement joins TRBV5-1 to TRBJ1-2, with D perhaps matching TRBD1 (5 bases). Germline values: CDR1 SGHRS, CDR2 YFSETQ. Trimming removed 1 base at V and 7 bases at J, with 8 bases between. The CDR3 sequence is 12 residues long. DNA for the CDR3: TGCGCCAGCAGCTTGATAGGGGTTGGCTACACCTTC. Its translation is CASSLIGVGYTF.

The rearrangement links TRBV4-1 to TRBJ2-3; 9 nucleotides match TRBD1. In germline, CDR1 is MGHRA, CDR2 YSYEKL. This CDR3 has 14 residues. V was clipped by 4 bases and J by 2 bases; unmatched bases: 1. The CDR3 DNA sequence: TGCGCCAGCAGCCGACAGGGGGTCACAGATACGCAGTATTTT. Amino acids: CASSRQGVTDTQYF.

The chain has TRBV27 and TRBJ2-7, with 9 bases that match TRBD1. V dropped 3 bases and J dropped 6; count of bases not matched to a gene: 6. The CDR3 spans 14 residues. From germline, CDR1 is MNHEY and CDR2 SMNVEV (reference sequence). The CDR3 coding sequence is TGTGCCAGCAGTTTTGGGACAGGGACGGGCGAGCAGTACTTC. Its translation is CASSFGTGTGEQYF.